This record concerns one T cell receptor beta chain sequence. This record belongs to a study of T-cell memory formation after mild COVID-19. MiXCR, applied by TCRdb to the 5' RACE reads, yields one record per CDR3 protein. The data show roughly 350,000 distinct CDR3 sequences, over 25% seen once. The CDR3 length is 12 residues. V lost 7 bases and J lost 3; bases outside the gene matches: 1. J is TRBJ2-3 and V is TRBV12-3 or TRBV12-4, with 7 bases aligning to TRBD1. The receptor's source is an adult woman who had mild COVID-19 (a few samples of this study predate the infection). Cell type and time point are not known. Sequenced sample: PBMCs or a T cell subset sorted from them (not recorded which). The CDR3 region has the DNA TGTGCCAGCAAACAGGGGACAGATACGCAGTATTTT. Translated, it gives CASKQGTDTQYF.